This entry concerns a single T cell receptor beta chain. These data belong to a study of blood T cell repertoires in COVID-19. Original analysis: The assay estimated nucleated cells by amplifying reference gene primers. Assay: immunoSEQ multiplex PCR; the TCRdb copy retains only in-frame clones and omits some. V and J calls and clone size are those listed in that table; D and trimming were worked out from the DNA. This table has roughly 130,000 clones, 84% appearing once. The germline V gene encodes CDR1 SGDLS and CDR2 YYNGEE. Germline trimming cut 3 bases from V and 3 bases from J; bases unmatched to any gene: 5. The CDR3 runs to 15 residues.

The V and J genes are TRBV9 and TRBJ1-1; 10 nucleotides agree with TRBD1. This TCR was recovered from a woman in her sixties or seventies with acute or convalescent COVID-19. Sequenced: peripheral blood. The chain's CDR3 is CASSATGGLDTEAFF. As DNA, the CDR3 is TGTGCCAGCAGCGCGACAGGGGGCCTAGACACTGAAGCTTTCTTT.